The clone carrying this T cell receptor (beta chain) was seen at least ten times. These data originate in a study of tumor-infiltrating lymphocytes in oesophageal squamous cell carcinoma. A single record per CDR3 protein comes from TCRdb applying MiXCR to the PCR reads. The sample consists of around 26,000 distinct CDR3 sequences, more than 35% of them appearing once. Germline V gives CDR1 MDHEN, CDR2 SYDVKM. The CDR3 has 15 residues. J gave up 8 bases and V 3 bases, and 3 bases lay outside the gene matches. The sample consisted of esophageal tumor tissue. The source is a male donor with esophageal squamous cell carcinoma. The chain recombines TRBV28 with TRBJ2-1; 14 positions agree with TRBD2. CDR3 protein: CASSLTSGGAYEQFF. The CDR3, as DNA: TGTGCCAGCAGTTTGACTAGCGGGGGGGCCTATGAGCAGTTCTTC.